Listed below are T cell receptor beta chains from one sample, sequenced in a study of blood T cells in healthy people across ages. MiXCR, applied by TCRdb to the 5' RACE reads, yields one record per CDR3 protein. This table holds 700,000 or so distinct CDR3 sequences, approximately 21% found once. Sequencing was performed on blood. All receptors come from a man in his 70s in good health. Both conserved end residues are part of each CDR3. The D gene is left open where the match is weak. Some rows have no size entry. The others give once, few or many, or a class for an expanded clone.

d_call	v_call	clone_size	j_call	cdr3_nt	cdr3_aa
TRBD2	TRBV20-1	few	TRBJ2-1	TGCAGTGAAGCGGGGGGGCTATACAATGAGCAGTTCTTC	CSEAGGLYNEQFF
NA	TRBV2	few	TRBJ1-1	TGTGCCAGCAGTGAACACGGGGGAGGCACTGAAGCTTTCTTT	CASSEHGGGTEAFF
NA	TRBV12-3/TRBV12-4	NA	TRBJ2-2	TGTGCCAGCAGCAACAGGGTTCGGGGGGAGCTGTTTTTT	CASSNRVRGELFF
TRBD1	TRBV7-9	NA	TRBJ1-1	TGTGCCAGCAGCTACCCAAGGACAGGCGATGAAGCTTTCTTT	CASSYPRTGDEAFF
TRBD2	TRBV10-2	NA	TRBJ2-3	TGCGCCAGCAGTGAGTCCGCCGGACTAGCGGACACAGATACGCAGTATTTT	CASSESAGLADTDTQYF
TRBD1	TRBV20-1	NA	TRBJ2-5	TGCAGTGCTAGAGCTCCAGGGGGCCTGGGATGGGAGACCCAGTACTTC	CSARAPGGLGWETQYF
NA	TRBV12-3/TRBV12-4	few	TRBJ1-2	TGTGCCAGCAGTTTCAAGACAGCCAACTATGGCTACACCTTC	CASSFKTANYGYTF
TRBD2	TRBV4-1	NA	TRBJ2-3	TGCGCCAGCAGCCTGTCCTGGGGGAGGGGCACAGATACGCAGTATTTT	CASSLSWGRGTDTQYF
TRBD1	TRBV27	NA	TRBJ1-4	TGTGCCAGCAGTTACACAGGGGCAACTAATGAAAAACTGTTTTTT	CASSYTGATNEKLFF
NA	TRBV29-1	NA	TRBJ2-3	TGCAGCGTTGAATACCCAGGGGAAGGAGATACGCAGTATTTT	CSVEYPGEGDTQYF
TRBD2	TRBV12-3/TRBV12-4	NA	TRBJ2-3	TGTGCCAGCAGTGGACTAGCGGGAGAGGGGCGAGATACGCAGTATTTT	CASSGLAGEGRDTQYF
NA	TRBV11-2	NA	TRBJ1-1	TGTGCCAGCAGCTTAGGTTGGGGTGAAGCTTTCTTT	CASSLGWGEAFF
TRBD1	TRBV14	many	TRBJ1-2	TGTGCCAGCAGCGTATGGCCGGGACAGGGCAACTATGGCTACACCTTC	CASSVWPGQGNYGYTF
NA	TRBV15	NA	TRBJ2-5	TGTGCCACCAGCAGAGGACTCGGTCCGCAAGAGACCCAGTACTTC	CATSRGLGPQETQYF
NA	TRBV12-3/TRBV12-4	NA	TRBJ2-1	TGTGCCAGCAGTTACAGGGAATCCTACAATGAGCAGTTCTTC	CASSYRESYNEQFF
NA	TRBV5-1	few	TRBJ2-3	TGCGCCAGCAGCTTGGCGTCCGGACTCCCGGCCACAGATACGCAGTATTTT	CASSLASGLPATDTQYF
NA	TRBV5-1	many	TRBJ1-1	TGCGCCAGCAGCTTGAGCGGGGCAGCGAACACTGAAGCTTTCTTT	CASSLSGAANTEAFF
NA	TRBV18	NA	TRBJ2-7	TGTGCCAGCTCAAAGACCGGGTCCGGGGGTTCCGAGCAGTACTTC	CASSKTGSGGSEQYF
TRBD1	TRBV28	many	TRBJ2-1	TGTGCCAGCAGTTTCAGGGGACAGGGTTCCTTCTTC	CASSFRGQGSFF
NA	TRBV5-1	once	TRBJ1-1	TGCGCCAGCAGCTCGACTCAAAAGGGAACTGAAGCTTTCTTT	CASSSTQKGTEAFF
NA	TRBV11-2	NA	TRBJ1-4	TGTGCCAGCAGCTTTAAGAGCTATGCAACTAATGAAAAACTGTTTTTT	CASSFKSYATNEKLFF
NA	TRBV5-1	few	TRBJ2-5	TGCGCCAGCAGCCCGGCCGGGACACGGCGGGAGACCCAGTACTTC	CASSPAGTRRETQYF
NA	TRBV6-4	few	TRBJ1-2	TGTGCCAGCAGTCCCTCGGGGGGGTTATATGGCTACACCTTC	CASSPSGGLYGYTF
NA	TRBV6-1	NA	TRBJ1-4	TGTGCCAGCGAGCAATTCAAGACCCTCCCAAATGAAAAACTGTTTTTT	CASEQFKTLPNEKLFF
NA	TRBV29-1	NA	TRBJ2-5	TGCAGCGTTGGACCCGGAATAAGACAAGAGACCCAGTACTTC	CSVGPGIRQETQYF
TRBD1	TRBV18	few	TRBJ1-1	TGTGCCAGCTCACTACAGGGGAACACTGATGCTTTCTTT	CASSLQGNTDAFF
NA	TRBV20-1	once	TRBJ1-6	TGCAGTGCTAGAGATCTCCCCGGTGACTATAATTCACCCCTCCACTTT	CSARDLPGDYNSPLHF
TRBD2	TRBV5-1	NA	TRBJ2-3	TGCGCCAGCAGCTCTAGCGGGGCAGATACGCAGTATTTT	CASSSSGADTQYF
NA	TRBV12-3/TRBV12-4	NA	TRBJ1-1	TGTGCCAGCAGTTTAGAATTCCGCACTGAAGCTTTCTTT	CASSLEFRTEAFF
NA	TRBV20-1	NA	TRBJ2-1	TGCAGTGCTAGTAATGACGGGAGAGATACGAGGGGGGTCAATGAGCAGTTCTTC	CSASNDGRDTRGVNEQFF
NA	TRBV10-3	few	TRBJ1-1	TGTGCCATCAGTGAACGAGGTAACACTGAAGCTTTCTTT	CAISERGNTEAFF
NA	TRBV20-1	few	TRBJ2-7	TGCAGTGCTATAGTGCAGGAGATCTACGAGCAGTACTTC	CSAIVQEIYEQYF
TRBD1	TRBV5-6	few	TRBJ2-5	TGTGCCAGCAGTTACGACAGGGGGCTGGAGACCCAGTACTTC	CASSYDRGLETQYF
TRBD1	TRBV27	NA	TRBJ1-2	TGTGCCAGCAGTAAAGACAGGGGGGTTTGGGGCTACACCTTC	CASSKDRGVWGYTF
TRBD1	TRBV6-2/TRBV6-3	many	TRBJ2-7	TGTGCCAGCAGTGACAGGGTCTACGAGCAGTACTTC	CASSDRVYEQYF
NA	TRBV6-5	NA	TRBJ2-7	TGTGCCAGCAGTTACCCTAACAGGCTCTACGAGCAGTACTTC	CASSYPNRLYEQYF
NA	TRBV5-8	NA	TRBJ2-1	TGTGCCAGCAGCTTAGGGCAGGGCGGGGCCAATGAGCAGTTCTTC	CASSLGQGGANEQFF